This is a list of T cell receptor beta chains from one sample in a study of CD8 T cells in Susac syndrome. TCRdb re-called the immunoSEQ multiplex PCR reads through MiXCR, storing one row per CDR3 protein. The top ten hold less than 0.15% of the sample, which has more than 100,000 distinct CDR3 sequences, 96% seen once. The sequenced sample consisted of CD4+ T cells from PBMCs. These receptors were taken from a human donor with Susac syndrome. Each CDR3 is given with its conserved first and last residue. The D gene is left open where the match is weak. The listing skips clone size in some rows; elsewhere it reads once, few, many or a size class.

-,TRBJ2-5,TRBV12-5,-,CASGLSGVETQYF,TGTGCTAGTGGTTTGTCTGGGGTAGAGACCCAGTACTTC
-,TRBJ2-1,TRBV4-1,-,CASSLETSRSYNEQFF,TGCGCCAGCAGCCTAGAAACTAGCCGGTCCTACAATGAGCAGTTCTTC
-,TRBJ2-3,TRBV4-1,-,CASGTALRGSDTQYF,TGCGCCAGCGGTACAGCCCTGAGGGGCTCGGATACGCAGTATTTT
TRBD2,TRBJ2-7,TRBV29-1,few,CSVERGAAGYEQYF,TGCAGCGTTGAGCGGGGGGCGGCCGGCTACGAGCAGTACTTC
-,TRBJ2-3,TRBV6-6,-,CASSLADTQYF,TGTGCCAGCAGTTTAGCGGATACGCAGTATTTT
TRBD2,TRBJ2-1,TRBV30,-,CAWTSGRNEQFF,TGTGCCTGGACTAGCGGGAGGAATGAGCAGTTCTTC
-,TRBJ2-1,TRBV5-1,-,CASSLGLEAHSNEQFF,TGCGCCAGCAGCTTGGGTTTGGAGGCCCATAGCAATGAGCAGTTCTTC
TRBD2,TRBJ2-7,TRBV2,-,CASTVAGGPSYEQYF,TGTGCCAGCACGGTAGCGGGAGGGCCCTCCTACGAGCAGTACTTC
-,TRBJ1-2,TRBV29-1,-,CSVDTNSYGYTF,TGCAGCGTTGATACGAACTCCTATGGCTACACCTTC
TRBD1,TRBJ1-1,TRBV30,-,CAWSHRGNTEAFF,TGTGCCTGGAGCCACAGGGGGAACACTGAAGCTTTCTTT
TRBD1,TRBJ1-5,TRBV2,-,CASQLTGVRQPQHF,TGTGCCAGCCAGTTGACAGGGGTTCGTCAGCCCCAGCATTTT
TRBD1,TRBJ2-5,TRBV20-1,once,CSARPKQGVKETQYF,TGCAGTGCCAGGCCCAAACAGGGGGTGAAGGAGACCCAGTACTTC
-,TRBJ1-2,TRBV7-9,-,CASSKAGNYGYTF,TGTGCCAGCAGCAAGGCAGGGAACTATGGCTACACCTTC
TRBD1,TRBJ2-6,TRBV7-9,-,CASGLDRGSGANVLTF,TGTGCCAGCGGCCTGGACAGGGGCTCTGGGGCCAACGTCCTGACTTTC
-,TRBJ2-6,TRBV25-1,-,CASSSKDVLTF,TGTGCCAGCAGTTCCAAAGACGTCCTGACTTTC
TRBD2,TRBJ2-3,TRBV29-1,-,CSVVGVAGGSDTQYF,TGCAGCGTTGTGGGGGTAGCGGGAGGCTCAGATACGCAGTATTTT
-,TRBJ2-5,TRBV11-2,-,CASSPLWVTGEETQYF,TGTGCCAGCAGCCCATTATGGGTGACAGGTGAAGAGACCCAGTACTTC
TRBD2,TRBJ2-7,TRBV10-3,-,CAISPTSGINEQYF,TGTGCCATCAGTCCGACTAGCGGGATCAACGAGCAGTACTTC
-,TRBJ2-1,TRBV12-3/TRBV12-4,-,CASSLFRENNEQFF,TGTGCCAGCAGTTTGTTCAGGGAGAACAATGAGCAGTTCTTC
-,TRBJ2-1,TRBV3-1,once,CASSRRSPQGHEQFF,TGTGCCAGCAGCCGCCGTAGTCCGCAGGGGCATGAGCAGTTCTTC
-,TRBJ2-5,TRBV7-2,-,CASSLGTGHPSQETQYF,TGTGCCAGCAGCTTAGGGACGGGACACCCTTCCCAAGAGACCCAGTACTTC
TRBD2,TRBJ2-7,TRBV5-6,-,CASSLNGISGRAYEQYF,TGTGCCAGCAGCTTGAACGGGATTAGCGGGAGGGCCTACGAGCAGTACTTC
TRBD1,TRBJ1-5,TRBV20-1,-,CSAYTGDNNQPQHF,TGCAGTGCATACACAGGGGACAACAATCAGCCCCAGCATTTT
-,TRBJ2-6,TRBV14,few,CASSQAGANVLTF,TGTGCCAGCAGCCAAGCTGGGGCCAACGTCCTGACTTTC
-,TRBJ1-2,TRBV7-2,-,CASSLGQGLYYGYTF,TGTGCCAGCAGCCTTGGGCAGGGGCTTTACTATGGCTACACCTTC
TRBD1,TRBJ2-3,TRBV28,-,CASSPQGASTDTQYF,TGTGCCAGCAGTCCCCAGGGGGCCAGCACAGATACGCAGTATTTT
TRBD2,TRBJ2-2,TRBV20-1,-,CSARRLAGAAGELFF,TGCAGTGCTAGAAGACTAGCGGGAGCTGCCGGGGAGCTGTTTTTT
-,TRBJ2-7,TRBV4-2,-,CASSQAPGGAYSYEQYF,TGTGCCAGCAGCCAGGCCCCCGGGGGCGCTTACTCCTACGAGCAGTACTTC
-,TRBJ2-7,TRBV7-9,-,CASSLIEYEQYF,TGTGCCAGCAGCTTGATAGAGTACGAGCAGTACTTC
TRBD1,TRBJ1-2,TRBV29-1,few,CSVGGQGNYGYTF,TGCAGCGTGGGAGGACAGGGTAACTATGGCTACACCTTC
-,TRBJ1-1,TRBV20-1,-,CSASNPSGGPEAFF,TGCAGTGCGAGCAACCCCTCGGGGGGCCCTGAAGCTTTCTTT
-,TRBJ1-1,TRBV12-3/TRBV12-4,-,CASSTLPNTEAFF,TGTGCCAGCAGTACACTTCCGAACACTGAAGCTTTCTTT
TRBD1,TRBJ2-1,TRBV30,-,CAWSDGQGGNEQFF,TGTGCCTGGAGTGATGGACAGGGCGGCAATGAGCAGTTCTTC
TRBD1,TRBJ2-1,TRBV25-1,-,CASAYDRVRNEQFF,TGTGCCAGCGCATACGACAGGGTTCGCAATGAGCAGTTCTTC
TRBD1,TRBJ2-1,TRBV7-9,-,CASSPPGTGNEQFF,TGTGCCAGCAGCCCTCCCGGGACAGGGAATGAGCAGTTCTTC
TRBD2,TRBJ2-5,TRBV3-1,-,CASSQSAGGPKTQYF,TGTGCCAGCAGCCAAAGCGCGGGAGGGCCAAAGACCCAGTACTTC
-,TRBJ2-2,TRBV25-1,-,CASSGGPANTGELFF,TGTGCCAGCAGTGGGGGACCAGCGAACACCGGGGAGCTGTTTTTT
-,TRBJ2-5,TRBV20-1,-,CSARGTAGEQPQYF,TGCAGTGCTCGGGGGACAGCCGGAGAACAGCCCCAGTACTTC
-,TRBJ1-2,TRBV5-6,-,CASGEGYGNYGYTF,TGTGCCAGCGGGGAGGGCTACGGAAACTATGGCTACACCTTC
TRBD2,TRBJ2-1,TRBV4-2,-,CASSLHATSGSNYEQFF,TGTGCCAGCAGTCTCCACGCGACTAGCGGGAGTAACTATGAGCAGTTCTTC
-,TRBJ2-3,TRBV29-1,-,CSVRRESDTQYF,TGCAGCGTTAGACGAGAGTCGGATACGCAGTATTTT
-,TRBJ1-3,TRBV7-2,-,CASSLQTFGGNTIYF,TGTGCCAGCAGCTTACAGACCTTCGGGGGAAACACCATATATTTT
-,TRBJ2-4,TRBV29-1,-,CSVEDGRGLDIQYF,TGCAGCGTTGAAGATGGAAGGGGGTTGGACATTCAGTACTTC
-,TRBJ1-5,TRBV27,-,CASSRIGNQPQHF,TGTGCCAGCAGCAGGATCGGCAATCAGCCCCAGCATTTT
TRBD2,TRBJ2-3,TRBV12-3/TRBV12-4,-,CASSSRLAGGPPDTQYF,TGTGCCAGCAGTTCCCGACTAGCGGGAGGGCCCCCAGATACGCAGTATTTT
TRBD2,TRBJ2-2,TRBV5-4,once,CASSLGTSGITGELFF,TGTGCCAGCAGCTTGGGTACTAGCGGGATCACCGGGGAGCTGTTTTTT